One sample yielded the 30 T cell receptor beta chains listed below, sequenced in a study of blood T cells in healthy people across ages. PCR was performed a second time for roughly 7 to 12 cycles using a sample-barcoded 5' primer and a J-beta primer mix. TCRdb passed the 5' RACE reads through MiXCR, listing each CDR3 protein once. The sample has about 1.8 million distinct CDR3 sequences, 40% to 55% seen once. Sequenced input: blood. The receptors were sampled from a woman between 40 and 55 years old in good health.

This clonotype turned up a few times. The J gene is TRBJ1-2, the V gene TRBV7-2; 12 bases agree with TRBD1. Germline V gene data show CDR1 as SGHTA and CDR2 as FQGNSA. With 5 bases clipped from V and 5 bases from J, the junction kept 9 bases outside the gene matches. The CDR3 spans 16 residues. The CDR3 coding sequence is TGTGCCAGCAGCCGCACCGGGACAGGGGGCGTTTATGGCTACACCTTC. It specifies CASSRTGTGGVYGYTF.

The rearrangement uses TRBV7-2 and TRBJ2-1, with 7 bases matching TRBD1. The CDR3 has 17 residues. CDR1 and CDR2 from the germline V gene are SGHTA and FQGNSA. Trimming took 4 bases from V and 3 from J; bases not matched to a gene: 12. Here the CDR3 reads CASSSWLEQGFYNEQFF. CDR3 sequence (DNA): TGTGCCAGCAGCTCGTGGCTGGAACAGGGGTTCTACAATGAGCAGTTCTTC.

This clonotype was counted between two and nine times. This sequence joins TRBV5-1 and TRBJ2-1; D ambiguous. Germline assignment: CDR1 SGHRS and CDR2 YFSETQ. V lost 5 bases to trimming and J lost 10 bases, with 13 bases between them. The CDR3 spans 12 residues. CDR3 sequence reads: CASSPDGLEQFF. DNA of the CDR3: TGCGCCAGCAGTCCGGACGGCCTGGAGCAGTTCTTC.

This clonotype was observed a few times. CDR3 protein: CSVVEGRDYGYTF. The DNA of the CDR3 is TGCAGCGTTGTTGAGGGGCGAGACTATGGCTACACCTTC. The chain uses TRBV29-1 and TRBJ1-2; D is perhaps TRBD1 (5 bases). The germline V gene encodes CDR1 SQVTM and CDR2 ANQGSEA. V shed 4 bases and J shed 3 bases, with 12 bases lying between them. The CDR3 contains 13 residues.

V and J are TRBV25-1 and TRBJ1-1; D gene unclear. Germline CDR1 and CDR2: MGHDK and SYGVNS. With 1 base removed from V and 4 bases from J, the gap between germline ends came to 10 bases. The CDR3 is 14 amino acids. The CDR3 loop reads CASSEFGQATEAFF. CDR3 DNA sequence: TGTGCCAGCAGTGAATTCGGGCAGGCCACTGAAGCTTTCTTT.

CDR3 DNA sequence: TGTGCCAGCAGTTTATCGGGGGGCGGTACTAATGAAAAACTGTTTTTT. Its translation: CASSLSGGGTNEKLFF. This chain uses TRBV27 with TRBJ1-4; a possible D gene is TRBD1 (6 bases). Germline values: CDR1 MNHEY, CDR2 SMNVEV (reference sequence). Between the trimmed V and J ends, which lost 0 bases and 2 bases, there was a span of 10 bases. The CDR3 runs to 16 residues.

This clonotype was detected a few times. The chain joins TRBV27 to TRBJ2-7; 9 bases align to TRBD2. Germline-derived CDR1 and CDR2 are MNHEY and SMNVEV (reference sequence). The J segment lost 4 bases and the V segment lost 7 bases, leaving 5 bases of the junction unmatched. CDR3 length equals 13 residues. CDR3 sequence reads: CASKLAGRYEQYF. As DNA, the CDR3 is TGTGCCAGCAAGCTAGCGGGGAGGTACGAGCAGTACTTC.

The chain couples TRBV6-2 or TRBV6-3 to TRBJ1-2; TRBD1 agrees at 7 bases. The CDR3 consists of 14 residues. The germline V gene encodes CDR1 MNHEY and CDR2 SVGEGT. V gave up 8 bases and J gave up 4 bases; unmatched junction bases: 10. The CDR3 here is CASCPTGTAYGYTF. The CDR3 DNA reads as TGTGCCAGCTGCCCAACCGGGACAGCCTATGGCTACACCTTC.

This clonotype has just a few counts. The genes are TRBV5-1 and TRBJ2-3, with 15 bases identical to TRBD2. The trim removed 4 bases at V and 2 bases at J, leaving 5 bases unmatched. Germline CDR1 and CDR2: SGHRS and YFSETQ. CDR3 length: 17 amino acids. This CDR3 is CASSRTSGGATTDTQYF. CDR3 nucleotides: TGCGCCAGCAGCCGGACTAGCGGGGGGGCTACCACAGATACGCAGTATTTT.

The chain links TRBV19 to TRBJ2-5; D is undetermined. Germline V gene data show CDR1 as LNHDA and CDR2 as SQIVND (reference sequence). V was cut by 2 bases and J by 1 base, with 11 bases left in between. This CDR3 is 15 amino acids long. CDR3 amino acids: CASSIWTEFQETQYF. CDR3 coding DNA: TGTGCCAGTAGTATATGGACGGAATTCCAAGAGACCCAGTACTTC.

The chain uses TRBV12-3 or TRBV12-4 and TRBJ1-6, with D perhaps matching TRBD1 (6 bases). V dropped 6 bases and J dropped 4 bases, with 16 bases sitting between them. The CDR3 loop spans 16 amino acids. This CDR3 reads CASSPGQTFYNSPLHF. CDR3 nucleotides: TGTGCCAGCAGCCCCGGACAGACTTTTTATAATTCACCCCTCCACTTT.

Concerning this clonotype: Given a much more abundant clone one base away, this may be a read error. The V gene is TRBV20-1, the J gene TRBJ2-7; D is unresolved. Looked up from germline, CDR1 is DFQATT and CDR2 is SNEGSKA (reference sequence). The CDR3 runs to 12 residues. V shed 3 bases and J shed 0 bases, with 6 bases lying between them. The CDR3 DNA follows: TGCAGTGCTAGCGACAACTCCTACGAGCAGTACTTC. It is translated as CSASDNSYEQYF.

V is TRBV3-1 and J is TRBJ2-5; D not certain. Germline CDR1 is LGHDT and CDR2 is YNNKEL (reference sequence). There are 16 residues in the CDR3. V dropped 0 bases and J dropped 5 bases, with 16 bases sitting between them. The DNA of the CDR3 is TGTGCCAGCAGCCAAGAAGGGATAGGAATCTCGGAGACCCAGTACTTC. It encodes CASSQEGIGISETQYF.

CDR3 nucleotide sequence: TGTGCCAGCAGCGCACCCCTTGACACAGATACGCAGTATTTT. Protein: CASSAPLDTDTQYF. V is TRBV9 and J is TRBJ2-3, with D unresolved. Looked up from germline, CDR1 is SGDLS and CDR2 is YYNGEE. CDR3 length equals 14 residues. Trimming pared 3 bases from V and 2 bases from J, leaving 10 bases between.

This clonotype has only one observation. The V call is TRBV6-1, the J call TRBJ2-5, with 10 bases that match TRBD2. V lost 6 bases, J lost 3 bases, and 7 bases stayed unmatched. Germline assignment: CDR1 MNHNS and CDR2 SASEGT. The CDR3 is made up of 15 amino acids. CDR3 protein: CASRPTGLAEETQYF. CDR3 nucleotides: TGTGCCAGCAGGCCTACTGGACTAGCGGAAGAGACCCAGTACTTC.

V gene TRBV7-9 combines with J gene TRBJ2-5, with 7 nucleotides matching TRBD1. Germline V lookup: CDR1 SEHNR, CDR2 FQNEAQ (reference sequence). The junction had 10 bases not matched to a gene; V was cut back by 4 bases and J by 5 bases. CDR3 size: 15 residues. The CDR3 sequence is CASSSRQGEWETQYF. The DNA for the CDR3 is TGTGCCAGCAGCTCCAGACAGGGAGAATGGGAGACCCAGTACTTC.

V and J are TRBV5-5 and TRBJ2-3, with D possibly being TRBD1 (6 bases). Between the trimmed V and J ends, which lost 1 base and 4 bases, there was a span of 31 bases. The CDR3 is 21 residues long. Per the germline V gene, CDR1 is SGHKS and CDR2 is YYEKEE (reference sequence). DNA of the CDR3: TGTGCCAGCAGCTTGCGGTCTTGGACCTTGCCTCAGGGGACGGTAGCAGATACGCAGTATTTT. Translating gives CASSLRSWTLPQGTVADTQYF. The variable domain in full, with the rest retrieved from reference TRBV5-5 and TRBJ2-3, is DAGVTQSPTHLIKTRGQQVTLRCSPISGHKSVSWYQQVLGQGPQFIFQYYEKEERGRGNFPDRFSARQFPNYSSELNVNALLLGDSALYLCASSLRSWTLPQGTVADTQYFGPGTRLTVL.

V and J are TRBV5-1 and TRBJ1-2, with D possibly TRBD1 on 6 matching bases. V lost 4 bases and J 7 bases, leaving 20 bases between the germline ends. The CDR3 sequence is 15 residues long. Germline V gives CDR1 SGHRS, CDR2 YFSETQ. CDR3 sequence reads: CASSRTSGGAFGYTF. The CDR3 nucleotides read TGCGCCAGCAGCCGGACCTCCGGGGGCGCCTTTGGCTACACCTTC.

The CDR3 region is CASSPAVASGGHEQYF. The CDR3 DNA follows: TGTGCCAGCTCACCAGCCGTGGCTAGTGGGGGCCATGAGCAGTACTTC. The V call is TRBV18, the J call TRBJ2-7; maybe TRBD1 (6 bases). The V end lost 2 bases, the J end lost 7 bases, and 21 bases lay between the germline ends. CDR3 size: 16 residues. The germline V gene encodes CDR1 KGHSH and CDR2 LQKENI.

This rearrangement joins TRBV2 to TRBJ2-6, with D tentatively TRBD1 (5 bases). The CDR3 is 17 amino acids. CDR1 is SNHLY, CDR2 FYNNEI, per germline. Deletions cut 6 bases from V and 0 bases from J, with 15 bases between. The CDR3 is CASSLTVSGSGANVLTF. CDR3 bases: TGTGCCAGCAGCCTGACAGTTTCGGGCTCTGGGGCCAACGTCCTGACTTTC.

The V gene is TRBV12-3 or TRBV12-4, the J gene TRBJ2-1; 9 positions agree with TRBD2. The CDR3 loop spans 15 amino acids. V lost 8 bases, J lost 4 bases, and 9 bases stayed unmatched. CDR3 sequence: CASEAPSGEYNEQFF. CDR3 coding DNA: TGTGCCAGCGAGGCGCCTAGCGGGGAGTACAATGAGCAGTTCTTC.

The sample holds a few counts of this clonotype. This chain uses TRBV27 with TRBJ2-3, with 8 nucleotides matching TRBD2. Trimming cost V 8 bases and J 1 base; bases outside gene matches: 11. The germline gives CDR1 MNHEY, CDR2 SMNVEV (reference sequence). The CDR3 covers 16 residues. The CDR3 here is CASFPGGPFGTDTQYF. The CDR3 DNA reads TGTGCCAGCTTCCCGGGGGGGCCGTTCGGCACAGATACGCAGTATTTT.

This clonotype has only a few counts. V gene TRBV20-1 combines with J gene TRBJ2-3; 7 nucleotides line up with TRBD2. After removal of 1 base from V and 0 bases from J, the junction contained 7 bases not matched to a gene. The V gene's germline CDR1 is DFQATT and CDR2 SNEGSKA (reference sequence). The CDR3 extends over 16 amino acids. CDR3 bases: TGCAGTGCTAGAGGATTCAGCGGGGTTAGCACAGATACGCAGTATTTT. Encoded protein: CSARGFSGVSTDTQYF.

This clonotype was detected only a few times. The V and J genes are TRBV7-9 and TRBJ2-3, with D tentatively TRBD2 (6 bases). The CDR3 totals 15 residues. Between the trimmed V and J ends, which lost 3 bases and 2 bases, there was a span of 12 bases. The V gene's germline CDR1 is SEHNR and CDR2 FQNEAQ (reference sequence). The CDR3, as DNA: TGTGCCAGCAGCTTGGCCGCGGGGATCACAGATACGCAGTATTTT. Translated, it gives CASSLAAGITDTQYF.

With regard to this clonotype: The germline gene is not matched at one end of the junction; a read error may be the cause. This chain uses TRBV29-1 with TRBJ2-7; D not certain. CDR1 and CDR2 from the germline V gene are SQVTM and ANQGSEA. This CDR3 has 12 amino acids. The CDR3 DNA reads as TGCAGCGCTGAATGGTTAGCTCACGAGCAGTACTTC. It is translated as CSAEWLAHEQYF.

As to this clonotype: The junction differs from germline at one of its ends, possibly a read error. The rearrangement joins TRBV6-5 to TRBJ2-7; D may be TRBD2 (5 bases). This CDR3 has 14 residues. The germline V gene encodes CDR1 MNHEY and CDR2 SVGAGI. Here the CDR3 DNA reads TGTACCAGCAGCCGTCTCGAGGGATCGGGCGAGCAGTACTTC. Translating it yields CTSSRLEGSGEQYF.

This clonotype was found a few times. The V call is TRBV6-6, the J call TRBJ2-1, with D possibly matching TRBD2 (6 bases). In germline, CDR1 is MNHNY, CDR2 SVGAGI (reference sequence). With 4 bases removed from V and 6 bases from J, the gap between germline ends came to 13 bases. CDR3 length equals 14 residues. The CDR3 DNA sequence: TGTGCCAGCAGTTGGGGGACTGCAGTCAATGAGCAGTTCTTC. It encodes CASSWGTAVNEQFF.

In DNA, the CDR3 is TGTGCCAGCCAACGGGACCCCCAAAATGAAAAACTGTTTTTT. Translation: CASQRDPQNEKLFF. The chain is built from TRBV7-8 and TRBJ1-4, with a possible D match to TRBD1 (5 bases). The CDR3 spans 14 residues. CDR1 and CDR2 (germline): SGHVS, FQNEAQ. Trimming cost V 8 bases and J 5 bases, with 15 bases left between them.

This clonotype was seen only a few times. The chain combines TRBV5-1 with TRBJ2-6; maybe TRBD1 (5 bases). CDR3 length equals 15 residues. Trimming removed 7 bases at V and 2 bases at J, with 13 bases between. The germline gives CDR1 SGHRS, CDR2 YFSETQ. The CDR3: CASRLGATGANVLTF. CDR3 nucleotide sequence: TGCGCCAGCCGGCTAGGGGCTACTGGGGCCAACGTCCTGACTTTC.

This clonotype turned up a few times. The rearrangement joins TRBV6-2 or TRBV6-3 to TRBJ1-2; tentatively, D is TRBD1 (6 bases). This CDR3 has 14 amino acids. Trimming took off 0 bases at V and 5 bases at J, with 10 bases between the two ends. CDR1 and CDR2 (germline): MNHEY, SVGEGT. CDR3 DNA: TGTGCCAGCAGTTACTCTAACAGGGTTTATGGCTACACCTTC. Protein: CASSYSNRVYGYTF.